This T cell receptor (beta chain) is drawn from a study of T cells after yellow fever vaccination. This clonotype was recorded a few times. Unmatched junction bases numbered 4, after V lost 1 base and J lost 0 bases. The CDR3 is made up of 18 amino acids. Germline loops: CDR1 SGHAT, CDR2 FQNNGV. TCRdb itself ran the 5' RACE reads through MiXCR, one entry per CDR3 protein. The table includes 300,000 to 350,000 distinct CDR3 sequences, around 4.5% detected once. The TCR originated in a man aged 18 to 29 who received the YFV17D yellow fever vaccine. The starting material was PBMCs, obtained 15 days after the yellow fever booster vaccination. The chain has TRBV11-2 and TRBJ2-6, with 9 positions matching TRBD1. CDR3 amino acids: CASSLVWDRVSGANVLTF. Written as DNA, the CDR3 is TGTGCCAGCAGCTTAGTGTGGGACAGGGTCTCTGGGGCCAACGTCCTGACTTTC.